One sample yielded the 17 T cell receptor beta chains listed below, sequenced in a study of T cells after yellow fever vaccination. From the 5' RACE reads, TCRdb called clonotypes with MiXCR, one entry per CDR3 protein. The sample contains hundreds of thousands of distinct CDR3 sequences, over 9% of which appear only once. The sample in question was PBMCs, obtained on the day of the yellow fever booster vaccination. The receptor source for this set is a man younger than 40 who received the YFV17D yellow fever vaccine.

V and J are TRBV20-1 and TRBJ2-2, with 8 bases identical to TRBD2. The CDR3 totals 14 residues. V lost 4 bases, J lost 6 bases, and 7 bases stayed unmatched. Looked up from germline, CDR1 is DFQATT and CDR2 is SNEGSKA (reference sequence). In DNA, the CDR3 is TGCAGTGCTACAACTAGCGGTACTTCCGGGGAGCTGTTTTTT. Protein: CSATTSGTSGELFF.

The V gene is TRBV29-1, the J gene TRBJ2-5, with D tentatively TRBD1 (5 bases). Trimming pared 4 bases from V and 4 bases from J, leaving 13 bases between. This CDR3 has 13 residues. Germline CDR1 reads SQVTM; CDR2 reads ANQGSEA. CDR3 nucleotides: TGCAGCGTTGGACAGCTGGCAGGAGAGACCCAGTACTTC. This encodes CSVGQLAGETQYF.

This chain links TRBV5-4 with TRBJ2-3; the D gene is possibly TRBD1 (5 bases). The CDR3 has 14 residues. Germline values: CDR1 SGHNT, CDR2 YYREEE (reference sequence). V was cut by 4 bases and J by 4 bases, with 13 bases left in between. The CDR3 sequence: CASSLAGQSDTQYF. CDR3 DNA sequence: TGTGCCAGCAGCCTGGCAGGGCAATCAGATACGCAGTATTTT.

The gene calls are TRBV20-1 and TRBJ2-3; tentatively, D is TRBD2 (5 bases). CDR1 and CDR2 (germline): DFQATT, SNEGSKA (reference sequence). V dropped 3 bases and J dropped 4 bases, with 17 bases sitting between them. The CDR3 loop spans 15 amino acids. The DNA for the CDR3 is TGCAGTGCTAGGGTTGGGTCTAGCCGCGCAGATACGCAGTATTTT. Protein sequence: CSARVGSSRADTQYF.

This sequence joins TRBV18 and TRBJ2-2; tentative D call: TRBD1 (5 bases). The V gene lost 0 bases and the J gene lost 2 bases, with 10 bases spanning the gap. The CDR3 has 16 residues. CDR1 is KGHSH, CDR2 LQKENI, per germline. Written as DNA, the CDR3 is TGTGCCAGCTCACCACCGCAGGGCAGAAACACCGGGGAGCTGTTTTTT. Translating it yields CASSPPQGRNTGELFF.

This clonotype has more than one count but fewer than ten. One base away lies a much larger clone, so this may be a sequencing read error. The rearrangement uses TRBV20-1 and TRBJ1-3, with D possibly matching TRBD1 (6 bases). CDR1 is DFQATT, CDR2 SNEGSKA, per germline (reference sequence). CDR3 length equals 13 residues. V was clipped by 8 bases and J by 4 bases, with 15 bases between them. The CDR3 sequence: CSFPDRRGNTIYF. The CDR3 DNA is TGCAGTTTCCCCGACAGGAGAGGAAACACCATATATTTT.

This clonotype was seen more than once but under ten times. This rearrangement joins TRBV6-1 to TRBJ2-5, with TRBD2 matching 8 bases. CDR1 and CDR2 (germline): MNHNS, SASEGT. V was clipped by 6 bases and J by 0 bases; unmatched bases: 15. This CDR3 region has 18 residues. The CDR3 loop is CASRIRGRGLAYQETQYF. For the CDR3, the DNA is TGTGCCAGCAGAATTCGAGGGCGCGGACTAGCCTACCAAGAGACCCAGTACTTC.

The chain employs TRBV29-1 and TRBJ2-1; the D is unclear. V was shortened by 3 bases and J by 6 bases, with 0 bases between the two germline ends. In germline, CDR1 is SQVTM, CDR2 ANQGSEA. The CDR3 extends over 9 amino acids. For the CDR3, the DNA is TGCAGCGTTGACAATGAGCAGTTCTTC. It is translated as CSVDNEQFF.

CDR3 sequence: CASSFTAGDTYEQYF. The CDR3 DNA is TGTGCCAGCAGTTTCACAGCGGGAGACACCTACGAGCAGTACTTC. This chain uses TRBV12-3 or TRBV12-4 with TRBJ2-7, with TRBD2 matching 8 bases. The CDR3 runs to 15 residues. With 3 bases clipped from V and 2 bases from J, the junction kept 6 bases outside the gene matches.

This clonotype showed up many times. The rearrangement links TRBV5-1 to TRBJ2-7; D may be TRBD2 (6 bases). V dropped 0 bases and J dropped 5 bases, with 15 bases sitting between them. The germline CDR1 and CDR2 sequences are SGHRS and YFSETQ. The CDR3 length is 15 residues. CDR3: CASSLETKGGDEQYF. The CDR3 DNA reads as TGCGCCAGCAGCTTGGAAACCAAAGGCGGGGACGAGCAGTACTTC. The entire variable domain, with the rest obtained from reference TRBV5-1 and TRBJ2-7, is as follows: KAGVTQTPRYLIKTRGQQVTLSCSPISGHRSVSWYQQTPGQGLQFLFEYFSETQRNKGNFPGRFSGRQFSNSRSEMNVSTLELGDSALYLCASSLETKGGDEQYFGPGTRLTVT.

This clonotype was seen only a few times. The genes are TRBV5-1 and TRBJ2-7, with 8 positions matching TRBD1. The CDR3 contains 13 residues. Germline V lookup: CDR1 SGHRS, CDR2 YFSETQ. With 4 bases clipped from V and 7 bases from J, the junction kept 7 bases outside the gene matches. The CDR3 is CASSPQGAWEQYF. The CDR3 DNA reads TGCGCCAGCAGCCCGCAGGGGGCGTGGGAGCAGTACTTC. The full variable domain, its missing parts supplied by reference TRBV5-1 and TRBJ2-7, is KAGVTQTPRYLIKTRGQQVTLSCSPISGHRSVSWYQQTPGQGLQFLFEYFSETQRNKGNFPGRFSGRQFSNSRSEMNVSTLELGDSALYLCASSPQGAWEQYFGPGTRLTVT.

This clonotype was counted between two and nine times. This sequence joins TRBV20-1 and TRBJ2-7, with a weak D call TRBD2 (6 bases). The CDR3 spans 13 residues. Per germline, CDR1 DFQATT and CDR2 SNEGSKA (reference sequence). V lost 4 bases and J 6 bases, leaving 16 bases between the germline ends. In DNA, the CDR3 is TGCAGTGCTACCAGGCATGGAGGGTCCGAGCAGTACTTC. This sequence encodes CSATRHGGSEQYF.

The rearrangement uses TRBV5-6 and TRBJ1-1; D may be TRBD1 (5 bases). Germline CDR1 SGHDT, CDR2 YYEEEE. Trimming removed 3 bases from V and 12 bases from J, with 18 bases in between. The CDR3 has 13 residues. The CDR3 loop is CASSYWLTESTFF. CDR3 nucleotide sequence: TGTGCCAGCAGCTATTGGCTGACAGAGTCGACTTTCTTT.

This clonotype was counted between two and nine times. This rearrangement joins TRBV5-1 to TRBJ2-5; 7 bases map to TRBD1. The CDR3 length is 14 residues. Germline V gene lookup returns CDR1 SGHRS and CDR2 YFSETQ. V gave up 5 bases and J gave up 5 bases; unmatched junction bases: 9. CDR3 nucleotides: TGCGCCAGCAGAGGGGACAGATTTTTGGAGACCCAGTACTTC. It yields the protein CASRGDRFLETQYF.

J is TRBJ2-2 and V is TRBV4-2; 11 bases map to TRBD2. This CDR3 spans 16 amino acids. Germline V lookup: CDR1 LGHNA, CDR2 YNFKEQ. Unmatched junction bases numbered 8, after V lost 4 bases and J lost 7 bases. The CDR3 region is CASSPLAGVFVGELFF. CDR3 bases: TGTGCCAGCAGCCCACTAGCGGGAGTTTTTGTCGGGGAGCTGTTTTTT.

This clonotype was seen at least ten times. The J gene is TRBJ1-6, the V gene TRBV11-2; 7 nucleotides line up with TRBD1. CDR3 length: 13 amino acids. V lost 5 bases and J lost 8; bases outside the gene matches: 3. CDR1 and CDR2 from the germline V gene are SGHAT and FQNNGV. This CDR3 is CASSPGTDSPLHF. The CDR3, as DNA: TGTGCCAGCAGCCCAGGGACAGATTCACCCCTCCACTTT.

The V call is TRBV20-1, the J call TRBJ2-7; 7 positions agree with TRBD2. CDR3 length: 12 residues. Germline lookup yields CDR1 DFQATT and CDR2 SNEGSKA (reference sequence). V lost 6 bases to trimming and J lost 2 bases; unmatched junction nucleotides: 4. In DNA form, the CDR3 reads TGCAGTGCCCGGCGGGAGCCCTACGAGCAGTACTTC. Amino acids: CSARREPYEQYF.